This passage covers 14 T cell receptor beta chains from one sample sequenced in a study of blood T cell repertoires in COVID-19 (dated by TCRdb to the early 2020s). The library was prepared using the immunoSEQ multiplex PCR assay. TCRdb obtained this table from immuneACCESS and retained in-frame rearrangements with V and J assigned. These tables miss some clones; where compared with another copy, unresolved V genes account for less than half of the shortfall, and the remainder is unexplained. In this sample the table shows over 100,000 clones, about 83% of which occur a single time. The leading ten clones occupy roughly 4% of the sample. Sequenced input: PBMCs or T cells enriched from blood (not recorded which). The receptors come from a woman aged 25-40 years who had recovered from COVID-19.

This sequence joins TRBV2 and TRBJ1-6; 10 positions match TRBD1. The junction had 9 bases not matched to a gene; V was cut back by 6 bases and J by 7 bases. In germline, CDR1 is SNHLY, CDR2 FYNNEI. CDR3 length: 16 amino acids. This chain's CDR3 is CASSTSGQGRNSPLHF. In DNA form, the CDR3 reads TGTGCCAGCAGCACCTCGGGACAGGGGCGAAATTCACCCCTCCACTTT. Full variable domain (missing parts from reference TRBV2 and TRBJ1-6): EPEVTQTPSHQVTQMGQEVILRCVPISNHLYFYWYRQILGQKVEFLVSFYNNEISEKSEIFDDQFSVERPDGSNFTLKIRSTKLEDSAMYFCASSTSGQGRNSPLHFGNGTRLTVT.

This clone has more than one count but fewer than ten. The chain recombines TRBV4-2 with TRBJ1-4; the match to TRBD1 covers 10 bases. The V segment lost 3 bases and the J segment 9 bases; nucleotides outside the gene matches: 7. CDR1 is LGHNA, CDR2 YNFKEQ, per germline. CDR3 length equals 15 residues. The CDR3 DNA follows: TGTGCCAGCAGCCAGGGGGACAGGGGCGGCAAAAAACTGTTTTTT. It specifies CASSQGDRGGKKLFF.

The genes are TRBV29-1 and TRBJ2-5; maybe TRBD1 (6 bases). This CDR3 has 12 residues. The V end lost 3 bases, the J end lost 2 bases, and 7 bases lay between the germline ends. CDR1 and CDR2 (germline): SQVTM, ANQGSEA. The CDR3 DNA sequence: TGCAGCGTTGACAGGGGACAAGAGACCCAGTACTTC. Amino acids: CSVDRGQETQYF.

The rearrangement links TRBV28 to TRBJ1-2; D remains ambiguous. Germline V gene data show CDR1 as MDHEN and CDR2 as SYDVKM. The germline V and J ends were trimmed by 4 bases and 5 bases, with 23 bases remaining between them. The CDR3 loop spans 17 amino acids. The CDR3 region has the DNA TGTGCCAGCAGTTCTGTCACCCCATCGGCGCGGTTGTATGGCTACACCTTC. This sequence encodes CASSSVTPSARLYGYTF.

The chain employs TRBV7-2 and TRBJ2-5; D might be TRBD1 (6 bases). Per germline, CDR1 SGHTA and CDR2 FQGNSA. V lost 4 bases, J lost 2 bases, and 17 bases lay in between. The CDR3 length is 16 residues. DNA for the CDR3: TGTGCCAGCAGCTCCGTTCATACAGGGTATCAAGAGACCCAGTACTTC. It codes for CASSSVHTGYQETQYF.

This chain's CDR3 is CASSLVQGQRGYTF. CDR3 nucleotide sequence: TGTGCCAGCAGCTTAGTACAGGGTCAGAGAGGCTACACCTTC. The V and J genes are TRBV7-8 and TRBJ1-2; possible D gene TRBD1, 6 bases. Germline V gene lookup returns CDR1 SGHVS and CDR2 FQNEAQ. CDR3 length: 14 amino acids. V was trimmed by 1 base and J by 8 bases, leaving 14 bases between them.

The rearrangement uses TRBV29-1 and TRBJ2-1; 7 bases map to TRBD1. CDR3 length: 14 amino acids. V gave up 5 bases and J gave up 5 bases; unmatched junction bases: 9. From germline, CDR1 is SQVTM and CDR2 ANQGSEA. In DNA form, the CDR3 reads TGCAGCGTTCCTCCGGGACAGAAGAACAATGAGCAGTTCTTC. Amino acid sequence: CSVPPGQKNNEQFF.

V and J are TRBV7-3 and TRBJ2-1; 8 bases are a match to TRBD2. CDR1 and CDR2 from the germline V gene are SGHTA and FQGTGA. V lost 5 bases to trimming and J lost 7 bases; unmatched junction nucleotides: 4. The CDR3 is 13 amino acids. Written as DNA, the CDR3 is TGTGCCAGCAGCAAGACTAGCGAGAATGAGCAGTTCTTC. Its protein product is CASSKTSENEQFF.

The gene calls are TRBV28 and TRBJ1-3; TRBD1 matches 8 bases. The germline V gene has CDR1 MDHEN and CDR2 SYDVKM. J gave up 8 bases and V 10 bases, and 10 bases lay outside the gene matches. The CDR3 totals 13 residues. CDR3 residues: CATAQGARHTIYF. The CDR3 region has the DNA TGTGCCACTGCTCAGGGGGCAAGACACACCATATATTTT.

The rearrangement joins TRBV29-1 to TRBJ1-2; unclear D gene. Germline V gene lookup returns CDR1 SQVTM and CDR2 ANQGSEA. The CDR3 spans 15 residues. The germline V and J ends were trimmed by 6 bases and 5 bases, with 22 bases remaining between them. CDR3 bases: TGCAGCGTCGGATTCTCCGGGCCCCGGGGTTATGGCTACACCTTC. Its translation is CSVGFSGPRGYGYTF.

This chain connects TRBV18 to TRBJ1-5, with TRBD1 matching over 11 bases. CDR3 length equals 15 residues. The junction had 8 bases not matched to a gene; V was cut back by 6 bases and J by 7 bases. Germline assignment: CDR1 KGHSH and CDR2 LQKENI. CDR3 DNA: TGTGCCAGCTCCCGCGGACAGGGGGCTGGACAGCCCCAGCATTTT. Translated, it gives CASSRGQGAGQPQHF.

The V gene is TRBV7-8, the J gene TRBJ2-1; D uncertain. The germline V and J ends were trimmed by 1 base and 0 bases, with 13 bases remaining between them. The CDR3 runs to 17 residues. Germline loops: CDR1 SGHVS, CDR2 FQNEAQ. The CDR3 nucleotides are TGTGCCAGCAGCTTAGGCCGACTGCCTCCCTCCTACAATGAGCAGTTCTTC. This codes for CASSLGRLPPSYNEQFF.

The rearrangement joins TRBV7-9 to TRBJ1-1; D not certain. V was trimmed by 2 bases and J by 7 bases, leaving 8 bases between them. The V gene's germline CDR1 is SEHNR and CDR2 FQNEAQ (reference sequence). The CDR3 length is 12 residues. As DNA, the CDR3 is TGTGCCAGCAGCTTATCTCCAGTTGAAGCTTTCTTT. It yields the protein CASSLSPVEAFF.

This chain joins TRBV11-2 and TRBJ2-2; 11 bases match TRBD1. The V gene end was trimmed by 5 bases and the J gene end by 7 bases; junction bases not matched to a gene: 6. The length of the CDR3 is 15 residues. Germline CDR1 is SGHAT and CDR2 is FQNNGV. CDR3 sequence (DNA): TGTGCCAGCAGCCCAATGGACAGGGGGCGCGGGGAGCTGTTTTTT. It specifies CASSPMDRGRGELFF.